Listed below are T cell receptor beta chains from one sample, sequenced in a study of T-cell reconstitution after alpha-beta-depleted transplantation in children. From the PCR reads, TCRdb called clonotypes with MiXCR, one entry per CDR3 protein. The sample yields 580,000 or so distinct CDR3 sequences, roughly 23% seen once. The input for sequencing was PBMCs, mostly from graft donor cells, taken 360 days after TCRalphabeta/CD19-depleted stem cell transplant. Every receptor here comes from a boy younger than two who had a stem cell transplant for acute myeloid leukemia, so the T cells may come from the graft donor. Each CDR3 is given with its conserved first and last residue. The order of the fields is J gene, clone size, V gene, D gene, CDR3 DNA, CDR3 protein. The D gene is left open where the match is weak. Size tells how often a clone was seen (once, few, many) or the class of an expanded clone, and some rows leave it out.

TRBJ1-1	few	TRBV5-6	NA	TGTGCCAGCAGCTACCCGACCAGGAACACTGAAGCTTTCTTT	CASSYPTRNTEAFF
TRBJ2-7	NA	TRBV6-2/TRBV6-3	NA	TGTGCCAGCAGACCAACAGGGAGCTCCTACGAGCAGTACTTC	CASRPTGSSYEQYF
TRBJ2-1	many	TRBV29-1	TRBD2	TGCAGCGTTGAAGGTCCCGGGACTAGTCGAGGTGAGCAGTTCTTC	CSVEGPGTSRGEQFF
TRBJ1-2	NA	TRBV20-1	NA	TGCAGTGCTAGAGCCCTAAGGCAGGATAACTATGGCTACACCTTC	CSARALRQDNYGYTF
TRBJ1-2	NA	TRBV20-1	NA	TGCAGTGCTAGAGTCTTGGGTTCCTATGGCTACACCTTC	CSARVLGSYGYTF
TRBJ2-5	once	TRBV13	NA	TGTGCCAGCAGCTCCCGTCTAGATCCCCTTATCCAAGAGACCCAGTACTTC	CASSSRLDPLIQETQYF
TRBJ1-6	many	TRBV5-1	NA	TGCGCCAGCAGCTTGGGCGGGGAGAATTCACCCCTCCACTTT	CASSLGGENSPLHF
TRBJ1-6	many	TRBV7-9	NA	TGTGCCAGCAGCCTCCGGCAGGGCCGCTCACCCCTCCACTTT	CASSLRQGRSPLHF
TRBJ1-1	NA	TRBV4-1	NA	TGCGCCAGCAGCCAAGTCCCTTTCGAAGCTTTCTTT	CASSQVPFEAFF
TRBJ2-7	NA	TRBV20-1	NA	TGCAGTGTTAGTGGGGAGACCAAAGAGCAGTACTTC	CSVSGETKEQYF
TRBJ1-1	NA	TRBV5-1	NA	TGCGCCAGCAGCTTGTTTGGGGACCGGAACACTGAAGCTTTCTTT	CASSLFGDRNTEAFF
TRBJ2-4	few	TRBV29-1	NA	TGCAGCGTTGAGGGTAGTCAAAACATTCAGTACTTC	CSVEGSQNIQYF
TRBJ1-6	many	TRBV10-3	NA	TGTGCCATCAGTGAGTCGGAGTCACCCCTCCACTTT	CAISESESPLHF
TRBJ2-1	many	TRBV6-6	NA	TGTGCCAGCGGGGCCCTTGAGCAGTTCTTC	CASGALEQFF
TRBJ1-2	NA	TRBV6-5	NA	TGTGCCAGCAGTTACTCTGGGAGCAGTAACTATGGCTACACCTTC	CASSYSGSSNYGYTF
TRBJ2-3	NA	TRBV7-2	NA	TGTGCCAGCAGCCGTGGGGGGATATCAGATACGCAGTATTTT	CASSRGGISDTQYF
TRBJ2-1	few	TRBV5-1	NA	TGCGCCAGCAGCCCTGTTCTGGCAGTTGGTTCGGGTGAGCAGTTCTTC	CASSPVLAVGSGEQFF
TRBJ1-5	few	TRBV7-2	TRBD1	TGTGCCAGCAGCTTATCCGGGGACAGGCCCCAGCATTTT	CASSLSGDRPQHF
TRBJ2-7	few	TRBV7-2	NA	TGTGCCAGCAGCTCGTCGGGACATCTTTCCGCCTACGAGCAGTACTTC	CASSSSGHLSAYEQYF
TRBJ1-4	many	TRBV29-1	TRBD1	TGCAGCGCGACAGGGGTCGGGGAAAAACTGTTTTTT	CSATGVGEKLFF
TRBJ2-1	NA	TRBV12-3/TRBV12-4	TRBD2	TGTGCCAGCAGCATACTAGCGGGGGGTCCCTACAATGAGCAGTTCTTC	CASSILAGGPYNEQFF
TRBJ2-1	many	TRBV12-3/TRBV12-4	NA	TGTGCCAGCAGCCGAAACCTTCGGGGCAATGAGCAGTTCTTC	CASSRNLRGNEQFF
TRBJ2-1	NA	TRBV25-1	NA	TGTGCCAGCAGTGAATGGTCCTACAATGAGCAGTTCTTC	CASSEWSYNEQFF
TRBJ2-3	many	TRBV7-2	NA	TGTGCCAGCAGCCCCCAGCAGTCTCTCACAGATACGCAGTATTTT	CASSPQQSLTDTQYF
TRBJ2-1	few	TRBV7-9	NA	TGTGCCAGCAGCTTCGACCGCTCCGACAATGAGCAGTTCTTC	CASSFDRSDNEQFF
TRBJ2-2	many	TRBV12-3/TRBV12-4	TRBD2	TGTGCCAGCAGGCAACCGGGGGGATCCGGGGAGCTGTTTTTT	CASRQPGGSGELFF
TRBJ2-3	NA	TRBV7-8	NA	TGTGCCAGCAGCTTCCTCGGTAACGAAAGCACAGATACGCCTCAGTATTTT	CASSFLGNESTDTPQYF
TRBJ2-7	many	TRBV4-3	NA	TGCGCCAGCAGCCAAGGGTTGGGGGGATCGGACGAGCAGTACTTC	CASSQGLGGSDEQYF
TRBJ1-2	NA	TRBV12-3/TRBV12-4	TRBD1	TGTGCCAGCAGCCCAAACTTAGGACAGGGGTATGGCTACACCTTC	CASSPNLGQGYGYTF
TRBJ1-2	few	TRBV12-3/TRBV12-4	NA	TGTGCCAGCACCCGGATGAGGGGGACGGCGGATGGCTACACCTTC	CASTRMRGTADGYTF
TRBJ1-5	many	TRBV10-1	NA	TGCGCCAGCAGTGAGTACAGAAATCAGCCCCAGCATTTT	CASSEYRNQPQHF
TRBJ2-3	NA	TRBV12-3/TRBV12-4	TRBD2	TGTGCCAGCAGTTTTCAGCGGGGGGGCACAGATACGCAGTATTTT	CASSFQRGGTDTQYF
TRBJ2-1	many	TRBV29-1	TRBD2	TGCAGCGTTGAAGGGACTAGCGGGGGGGCCGACAATGAGCAGTTCTTC	CSVEGTSGGADNEQFF
TRBJ1-6	few	TRBV6-5	TRBD1	TGTGCCAGCAGTTATGGGGGACAGGGTGATTCACCCCTCCACTTT	CASSYGGQGDSPLHF
TRBJ2-3	many	TRBV12-3/TRBV12-4	NA	TGTGCCAGCAGCCCCCGACAAACAGATACGCAGTATTTT	CASSPRQTDTQYF
TRBJ2-1	NA	TRBV11-2	NA	TGTGCCAGCAGCTTTAGAGGAGACTACTACAATGAGCAGTTCTTC	CASSFRGDYYNEQFF
TRBJ1-1	many	TRBV7-9	NA	TGTGCCAGCAGCTTTTGGTCCCTCCGCGGGACTGAAGCTTTCTTT	CASSFWSLRGTEAFF
TRBJ2-1	many	TRBV7-9	NA	TGTGCCAGCAGCTCCTACCCTGAGCAGTTCTTC	CASSSYPEQFF
TRBJ2-7	NA	TRBV12-3/TRBV12-4	TRBD1	TGTGCCAGCAGTTCCCCCCGACAGGGCGGGCGCGAGCAGTACTTC	CASSSPRQGGREQYF
TRBJ1-1	NA	TRBV25-1	TRBD1	TGTGCCAGCAGTGAACAGGGGGAGAACACTGAAGCTTTCTTT	CASSEQGENTEAFF
TRBJ1-1	many	TRBV12-3/TRBV12-4	TRBD1	TGTGCCAGCAGTCCTTCAGGGGGTCGGCTGAACACTGAAGCTTTCTTT	CASSPSGGRLNTEAFF
TRBJ1-1	many	TRBV27	TRBD1	TGTGCCAGCAGGGGGACAGGGGGCTTGGAAGCTTTCTTT	CASRGTGGLEAFF
TRBJ2-2	few	TRBV25-1	NA	TGTGCCAGCAGGGCGACAAGCCTCGGGGAGCTGTTTTTT	CASRATSLGELFF
TRBJ2-5	few	TRBV12-3/TRBV12-4	TRBD2	TGTGCCAGCAGCCGCGGGGGGCCTCCTCAAGAGACCCAGTACTTC	CASSRGGPPQETQYF
TRBJ2-7	many	TRBV5-6	NA	TGTGCCAGCAGACCCAGGGGGGGGACCTACGAGCAGTACTTC	CASRPRGGTYEQYF
TRBJ1-1	few	TRBV20-1	NA	TGCAGTGAGTGGCACGGCCCGGGGACTGAAGCTTTCTTT	CSEWHGPGTEAFF
TRBJ2-7	NA	TRBV6-5	NA	TGTGCCAGCAGTTACTCGCCCTCCAGAGGCTACGAGCAGTACTTC	CASSYSPSRGYEQYF
TRBJ1-2	NA	TRBV6-1	NA	TGTGCCAGCAGCCCACTGACAGGATATGGTGGCTACACCTTC	CASSPLTGYGGYTF